Following are 2 T cell receptor beta chains from one sample sequenced in a study of shared clonotypes between healthy human individuals (dated by TCRdb to 2020 to 2022). Libraries were made using the immunoSEQ multiplex PCR assay. TCRdb took over this immuneACCESS table, retaining in-frame rearrangements with V and J assigned. Such tables are incomplete; in checked studies, under half of the missing clones stem from an unresolved V gene, and the remainder is unexplained. This sample holds 1.6 million or so clones; more than 95% were observed only once. More than 0.9% of the sample is held by the ten biggest clonotypes. Sequenced material: naive CD4+ T cells sorted from blood. Interpreted using the paper, the cell subset or site label stands for: CD45RA+ positively selected. The receptors derive from a man under 40 in good health.

As to this clone: The same CDR3 is also encoded by other DNA sequences in this sample. The chain links TRBV7-8 to TRBJ2-7, with 8 bases lining up with TRBD1. The germline V gene encodes CDR1 SGHVS and CDR2 FQNEAQ. With V trimmed by 1 base and J by 2 bases, 4 bases remained unmatched. The CDR3 sequence is 15 residues long. The CDR3 DNA is TGTGCCAGCAGCTTAGGTGGACAGGGTCCCTACGAGCAGTACTTC. It is translated as CASSLGGQGPYEQYF.

The chain links TRBV10-2 to TRBJ1-5, with 7 bases aligning to TRBD1. Germline trimming cut 5 bases from V and 4 bases from J; bases unmatched to any gene: 8. Per germline, CDR1 WSHSY and CDR2 SAAADI. The CDR3 runs to 15 residues. The CDR3 loop is CASSTTGALNQPQHF. Written as DNA, the CDR3 is TGCGCCAGCAGTACAACAGGGGCTCTGAATCAGCCCCAGCATTTT.